Listed below are T cell receptor beta chains from one sample, sequenced in a study of spatial heterogeneity in lung cancer. TCRdb re-analysed the 5' RACE reads in MiXCR, keeping a single row per CDR3 protein. This table has roughly 120,000 distinct CDR3 sequences, 9% to 15% appearing once. Source: PBMCs, taken at follow-up. The receptors stem from a male donor with early-stage non-small cell lung cancer. The conserved cysteine and the conserved F or W are not part of the CDR3 here. Fields, in order: CDR3 protein, V gene.

CDR3 protein: ASSESGTGVEQF
V gene: TRBV2

CDR3 protein: ATSDPLLAGETDTQY
V gene: TRBV24-1

CDR3 protein: ASSAGFNNSPLH
V gene: TRBV25-1

CDR3 protein: ASSVEPVSNTGELF
V gene: TRBV6-4

CDR3 protein: ASSLAPGGLRDTQY
V gene: TRBV5-6

CDR3 protein: ASSWRSGGAGEQY
V gene: TRBV12-3/TRBV12-4

CDR3 protein: AWTQSPWTFGRQPQH
V gene: TRBV30

CDR3 protein: ASSAPDETQY
V gene: TRBV9

CDR3 protein: ASSLGPPGGEKLF
V gene: TRBV5-6

CDR3 protein: ASGKTGAYEQY
V gene: TRBV11-3

CDR3 protein: ASSLWTGRTDTQY
V gene: TRBV28

CDR3 protein: ASSEARSSYNEQF
V gene: TRBV2

CDR3 protein: ASSLAEWNLNEKLF
V gene: TRBV7-2

CDR3 protein: ASRLGQGNQPQH
V gene: TRBV5-1

CDR3 protein: ASSLSSSGNTIY
V gene: TRBV5-1

CDR3 protein: ASRISYEQY
V gene: TRBV6-2/TRBV6-3

CDR3 protein: SVAELLSYNEQF
V gene: TRBV29-1

CDR3 protein: AISDRGPDPY
V gene: TRBV10-3

CDR3 protein: ASSQSPIGTGCYEQY
V gene: TRBV23-1

CDR3 protein: ASSFGGGAWNEQF
V gene: TRBV27

CDR3 protein: ASSWGTGSIEAF
V gene: TRBV5-1

CDR3 protein: ASSLPGLGVNEQF
V gene: TRBV7-9